The 28 T cell receptor beta chains given below trace back to one sample, sequenced in a study of T cell repertoires in aging, cancer and after chemotherapy. Peripheral blood genomic DNA, not sorted cells or RNA, was the template. Rearranged V-D-J TRB sequences were amplified with a mixed TRB-A/B primer pool. TCRdb re-analysed the multiplex PCR reads in MiXCR, keeping a single row per CDR3 protein. The table has 950 to 1,000 distinct CDR3 sequences, around a quarter seen once; the top ten hold 25% to 35%. The sequencing input was blood. The receptors were sampled from a human donor with a solid tumor.

Judged by abundance, this clonotype is medium-sized. The chain carries TRBV7-9 and TRBJ1-5, with 9 positions matching TRBD1. V gave up 5 bases and J gave up 2 bases; unmatched junction bases: 4. CDR1 and CDR2 (germline): SEHNR, FQNEAQ (reference sequence). The CDR3 length is 15 residues. This CDR3 reads CASSPGTGRNQPQHF. CDR3 DNA: TGTGCCAGCAGCCCAGGGACAGGGCGCAATCAGCCCCAGCATTTT. The full variable domain, in which reference TRBV7-9 and TRBJ1-5 provide the parts outside the CDR3, is DTGVSQNPRHKITKRGQNVTFRCDPISEHNRLYWYRQTLGQGPEFLTYFQNEAQLEKSRLLSDRFSAERPKGSFSTLEIQRTEQGDSAMYLCASSPGTGRNQPQHFGDGTRLSIL.

This clonotype was counted between two and nine times. The chain employs TRBV4-2 and TRBJ1-2; D is unclear. Germline V gene data show CDR1 as LGHNA and CDR2 as YNFKEQ. This CDR3 spans 16 amino acids. V lost 0 bases and J lost 5, with 16 bases in between. In DNA, the CDR3 is TGTGCCAGCAGCCAAGAGCCATCGACGGTCACTTATGGCTACACCTTC. Residues: CASSQEPSTVTYGYTF.

V and J are TRBV12-3 or TRBV12-4 and TRBJ1-5; a weak D match, TRBD1 (6 bases). V lost 6 bases and J lost 4, with 10 bases in between. The CDR3 is 13 residues long. For the CDR3, the DNA is TGTGCCAGCAGCGCAGGGGAAAATCAGCCCCAGCATTTT. This encodes CASSAGENQPQHF.

This clonotype was seen only a few times. This chain links TRBV4-2 with TRBJ2-1; 8 positions agree with TRBD1. Germline assignment: CDR1 LGHNA and CDR2 YNFKEQ. The length of the CDR3 is 16 residues. V was pared by 0 bases and J by 4 bases, with 5 bases of the junction left unmatched. Here the CDR3 DNA reads TGTGCCAGCAGCCAAGATCGGACAGGGACATACAATGAGCAGTTCTTC. The encoded protein is CASSQDRTGTYNEQFF.

This clonotype is deemed medium-sized. The chain uses TRBV6-6 and TRBJ2-5; D is possibly TRBD1 (5 bases). The CDR3 extends over 16 amino acids. Germline values: CDR1 MNHNY, CDR2 SVGAGI (reference sequence). The V end lost 0 bases, the J end lost 4 bases, and 15 bases lay between the germline ends. Written as DNA, the CDR3 is TGTGCCAGCAGTTACTCGATGTCGACAGCAAGAGAGACCCAGTACTTC. Its protein is CASSYSMSTARETQYF.

By share of the sample, this clonotype is large. The chain is built from TRBV6-6 and TRBJ1-2; D unclear. V lost 4 bases and J lost 4, with 10 bases in between. Germline V CDR1 and CDR2: MNHNY, SVGAGI (reference sequence). This CDR3 comprises 13 residues. The DNA of the CDR3 is TGTGCCAGCAGTTTTGAACGTATCTATGGCTACACCTTC. This encodes CASSFERIYGYTF.

This clonotype was seen a few times. The chain couples TRBV19 to TRBJ1-1; D remains unclear. V lost 7 bases to trimming and J lost 0 bases, with 15 bases between them. The CDR3 has 15 residues. CDR1 and CDR2 from the germline V gene are LNHDA and SQIVND (reference sequence). CDR3 in DNA: TGTGCCAGTAAACCAACGGTTAGGGTGAACACTGAAGCTTTCTTT. Amino acid sequence: CASKPTVRVNTEAFF. The full variable domain, its missing parts supplied by reference TRBV19 and TRBJ1-1, is DGGITQSPKYLFRKEGQNVTLSCEQNLNHDAMYWYRQDPGQGLRLIYYSQIVNDFQKGDIAEGYSVSREKKESFPLTVTSAQKNPTAFYLCASKPTVRVNTEAFFGQGTRLTVV.

This clonotype is judged medium-sized. This chain connects TRBV6-5 to TRBJ1-4; 12 bases agree with TRBD1. The germline V gene encodes CDR1 MNHEY and CDR2 SVGAGI. J was trimmed by 3 bases and V by 6 bases; bases with no gene match: 14. CDR3 length: 19 amino acids. The CDR3 DNA sequence: TGTGCCAGCAGCCCATCCGGGACAGGGGGCTCTTGGGCTAATGAAAAACTGTTTTTT. This translates into CASSPSGTGGSWANEKLFF.

The chain combines TRBV27 with TRBJ2-7; the match to TRBD2 covers 8 bases. Looked up from germline, CDR1 is MNHEY and CDR2 is SMNVEV (reference sequence). The trim removed 4 bases at V and 3 bases at J, leaving 8 bases unmatched. CDR3 size: 15 residues. The CDR3 DNA reads as TGTGCCAGCAGTTCCCGGGGGGGGGATTTCTACGAGCAGTACTTC. This translates into CASSSRGGDFYEQYF.

The chain carries TRBV10-3 and TRBJ2-5; 11 positions agree with TRBD2. Trimming took 10 bases from V and 4 from J; bases not matched to a gene: 8. CDR1 is ENHRY and CDR2 is SYGVKD in the germline V gene. The CDR3 covers 14 residues. CDR3 sequence reads: CATTLAGEGETQYF. In DNA form, the CDR3 reads TGTGCCACCACACTAGCGGGAGAAGGAGAGACCCAGTACTTC.

This clonotype has only a few counts. The V and J genes are TRBV12-3 or TRBV12-4 and TRBJ2-7, with D possibly being TRBD2 (6 bases). The CDR3 covers 14 residues. Trimming shortened V by 2 bases and J by 0 bases, and 8 bases separated the two germline ends. The CDR3 loop is CASSLSGFSYEQYF. In DNA form, the CDR3 reads TGTGCCAGCAGTTTAAGCGGGTTCTCCTACGAGCAGTACTTC.

This clonotype ranks as large. The chain links TRBV30 to TRBJ1-2, with a tentative D call TRBD1 (5 bases). V gave up 0 bases and J gave up 1 base, with 12 bases separating them. This CDR3 is 15 amino acids long. The germline V gene has CDR1 GTSNPN and CDR2 SVGIG (reference sequence). The CDR3 sequence: CAWSVAGNGNYGYTF. In DNA, the CDR3 is TGTGCCTGGAGTGTAGCAGGGAATGGTAACTATGGCTACACCTTC.

This clonotype is large. The J gene is TRBJ2-7, the V gene TRBV6-1; 8 nucleotides align to TRBD2. The CDR3 contains 15 residues. The V gene's germline CDR1 is MNHNS and CDR2 SASEGT. The V and J ends lost 7 bases and 6 bases, in that order; junction bases with no gene match: 14. The CDR3 sequence is CASTGGGGFVSEQYF. The CDR3 nucleotides are TGTGCCAGCACGGGAGGCGGGGGGTTTGTTTCCGAGCAGTACTTC.

This clonotype has just a few counts. The CDR3 is CSASFRVGGGLHATQYF. CDR3 nucleotide sequence: TGCAGTGCTAGTTTCCGGGTTGGAGGGGGCCTTCACGCCACGCAGTATTTT. The chain is built from TRBV20-1 and TRBJ2-3; D might be TRBD1 (7 bases). This CDR3 comprises 17 residues. From germline, CDR1 is DFQATT and CDR2 SNEGSKA (reference sequence). Trimming removed 3 bases from V and 9 bases from J, with 28 bases in between.

This clonotype was counted between two and nine times. The rearrangement joins TRBV7-7 to TRBJ2-2, with D tentatively TRBD1 (5 bases). The CDR3 runs to 15 residues. Germline CDR1 is SSHAT and CDR2 is FNYEAQ (reference sequence). V shed 5 bases and J shed 1 base, with 11 bases lying between them. The CDR3 DNA follows: TGTGCCAGCAGCCCGAGCGACAGGAACACCGGGGAGCTGTTTTTT. Encoded protein: CASSPSDRNTGELFF.

V and J are TRBV5-4 and TRBJ2-3; a weak D match, TRBD2 (6 bases). Trimming shortened V by 3 bases and J by 2 bases, and 16 bases separated the two germline ends. This CDR3 spans 16 amino acids. Germline V gene data show CDR1 as SGHNT and CDR2 as YYREEE (reference sequence). Here the CDR3 reads CASSWRGPGTTDTQYF. The DNA for the CDR3 is TGTGCCAGCAGCTGGAGGGGTCCAGGGACCACAGATACGCAGTATTTT.

By proportion, this clonotype is large. V is TRBV19 and J is TRBJ2-7, with 8 bases that match TRBD1. The CDR3 covers 13 residues. Germline V gene sequence: CDR1 LNHDA, CDR2 SQIVND (reference sequence). The V segment lost 5 bases and the J segment 5 bases; nucleotides outside the gene matches: 5. DNA for the CDR3: TGTGCCAGTAGTCCAAGACAGGGGCACGAGCAGTACTTC. It codes for CASSPRQGHEQYF.

V usage is TRBV5-1 and J usage is TRBJ1-1; D remains ambiguous. CDR3 size: 14 residues. CDR1 is SGHRS, CDR2 YFSETQ, per germline. The germline V and J ends were trimmed by 1 base and 4 bases, with 11 bases remaining between them. This chain's CDR3 is CASSLSLSLTEAFF. As DNA, the CDR3 is TGCGCCAGCAGCTTGTCTCTCTCACTCACTGAAGCTTTCTTT.

This clonotype ranks as large. The J gene is TRBJ2-3, the V gene TRBV6-5; D is unresolved. Germline assignment: CDR1 MNHEY and CDR2 SVGAGI. The V end was cut by 2 bases, the J end by 7 bases, with 4 bases between. The CDR3 length is 11 residues. The CDR3 DNA sequence: TGTGCCAGCAGTTACCAGAATACGCAGTATTTT. It is translated as CASSYQNTQYF.

The V and J genes are TRBV7-2 and TRBJ1-2, with a weak D call TRBD1 (6 bases). CDR3 size: 15 residues. Trimming cost V 5 bases and J 2 bases, with 15 bases left between them. The germline gives CDR1 SGHTA, CDR2 FQGNSA. The CDR3 protein is CASSLTGLANYGYTF. The DNA of the CDR3 is TGTGCCAGCAGCCTTACAGGGCTGGCGAACTATGGCTACACCTTC.

Notes on this clonotype: Since a much larger clone is just one base distant, this may be a read error. V is TRBV6-5 and J is TRBJ2-1; tentative D call: TRBD2 (5 bases). CDR1 is MNHEY, CDR2 SVGAGI, per germline. There are 13 residues in the CDR3. V was cut by 8 bases and J by 6 bases, with 14 bases left in between. CDR3 sequence: CASCTVTSNEQFF. The CDR3 DNA follows: TGTGCCAGCTGTACAGTAACTAGCAATGAGCAGTTCTTC.

This chain joins TRBV12-3 or TRBV12-4 and TRBJ2-3, with D possibly being TRBD1 (5 bases). This CDR3 comprises 13 residues. Trimming stripped 6 bases from V and 5 bases from J, with 12 bases between. Here the CDR3 reads CASRKGVGDTQYF. Written as DNA, the CDR3 is TGTGCCAGCAGAAAAGGGGTGGGAGATACGCAGTATTTT.

The J gene is TRBJ2-3, the V gene TRBV6-5; the match to TRBD2 covers 9 bases. Trimming took 0 bases from V and 1 from J; bases not matched to a gene: 5. There are 17 residues in the CDR3. Looked up from germline, CDR1 is MNHEY and CDR2 is SVGAGI. Here the CDR3 reads CASSYSLAGPRTDTQYF. For the CDR3, the DNA is TGTGCCAGCAGTTACTCGCTAGCGGGGCCCCGCACAGATACGCAGTATTTT.

By frequency in the sample, this clonotype is large. This chain connects TRBV19 to TRBJ1-2; D is possibly TRBD1 (6 bases). This CDR3 region has 13 residues. Trimming took 5 bases from V and 8 from J, leaving 15 bases between them. CDR1 LNHDA and CDR2 SQIVND come from the germline V gene (reference sequence). The CDR3 region is CASSSTGTMGYTF. The CDR3 nucleotides are TGTGCCAGTAGTTCTACAGGGACAATGGGCTACACCTTC. Based on the CDR3 plus reference TRBV19 and TRBJ1-2, the full variable domain is DGGITQSPKYLFRKEGQNVTLSCEQNLNHDAMYWYRQDPGQGLRLIYYSQIVNDFQKGDIAEGYSVSREKKESFPLTVTSAQKNPTAFYLCASSSTGTMGYTFGSGTRLTVV.

The rearrangement links TRBV10-1 to TRBJ2-3, with 8 bases that match TRBD2. The V gene end was trimmed by 3 bases and the J gene end by 5 bases; junction bases not matched to a gene: 4. CDR3 length: 14 residues. Germline V CDR1 and CDR2: WNHNN, SYGVQD (reference sequence). In DNA form, the CDR3 reads TGCGCCAGCAGTGATGGCGGGAGGAGAGATACGCAGTATTTT. This gives the protein CASSDGGRRDTQYF.

This clonotype came up a few times. The gene calls are TRBV7-9 and TRBJ2-1; 8 bases line up with TRBD1. V shed 1 base, J shed 15 bases, and the junction held 8 bases outside the gene matches. Germline V gene sequence: CDR1 SEHNR, CDR2 FQNEAQ (reference sequence). The CDR3 extends over 13 amino acids. The DNA of the CDR3 is TGTGCCAGCAGCTTAGATCGGGCAGGGGGCCGGTTCTTC. It codes for CASSLDRAGGRFF.

The chain joins TRBV14 to TRBJ1-1; D not certain. V lost 1 base and J lost 1, with 19 bases in between. The CDR3 extends over 18 amino acids. Germline CDR1 SGHDN, CDR2 FVKESK. This CDR3 reads CASSQVPYEWGGNTEAFF. In DNA, the CDR3 is TGTGCCAGCAGCCAAGTACCGTACGAGTGGGGTGGGAACACTGAAGCTTTCTTT.

The rearrangement joins TRBV28 to TRBJ2-7; 9 nucleotides match TRBD1. The CDR3 is 16 amino acids. The germline gives CDR1 MDHEN, CDR2 SYDVKM. With V trimmed by 3 bases and J by 2 bases, 8 bases remained unmatched. As DNA, the CDR3 is TGTGCCAGCAGTTTGGGGGGATGGACAGGGGCCTACGAGCAGTACTTC. It translates to CASSLGGWTGAYEQYF.